This TCR beta chain was recorded in a study of CD8 T cells in Susac syndrome. The germline CDR1 and CDR2 sequences are SGHRS and YFSETQ. V was clipped by 0 bases and J by 5 bases, with 13 bases between them. The CDR3 has 15 residues. An input of roughly 0.45 to 1 ug of RNA was subjected to reverse transcription using random hexamers. MiXCR was run by TCRdb on the immunoSEQ multiplex PCR reads, yielding one entry per CDR3 protein. This sample carries roughly 190,000 distinct CDR3 sequences, roughly 94% of them seen once, and the ten largest clones take 0.15% to 0.2%. This chain connects TRBV5-1 to TRBJ2-3, with D possibly being TRBD1 (5 bases). The receptor was isolated from a human donor with Susac syndrome. The specimen sequenced was CD8+ T cells from PBMCs. The CDR3 loop is CASSLEKGMGDTQYF. DNA for the CDR3: TGCGCCAGCAGCTTGGAAAAGGGGATGGGAGATACGCAGTATTTT.